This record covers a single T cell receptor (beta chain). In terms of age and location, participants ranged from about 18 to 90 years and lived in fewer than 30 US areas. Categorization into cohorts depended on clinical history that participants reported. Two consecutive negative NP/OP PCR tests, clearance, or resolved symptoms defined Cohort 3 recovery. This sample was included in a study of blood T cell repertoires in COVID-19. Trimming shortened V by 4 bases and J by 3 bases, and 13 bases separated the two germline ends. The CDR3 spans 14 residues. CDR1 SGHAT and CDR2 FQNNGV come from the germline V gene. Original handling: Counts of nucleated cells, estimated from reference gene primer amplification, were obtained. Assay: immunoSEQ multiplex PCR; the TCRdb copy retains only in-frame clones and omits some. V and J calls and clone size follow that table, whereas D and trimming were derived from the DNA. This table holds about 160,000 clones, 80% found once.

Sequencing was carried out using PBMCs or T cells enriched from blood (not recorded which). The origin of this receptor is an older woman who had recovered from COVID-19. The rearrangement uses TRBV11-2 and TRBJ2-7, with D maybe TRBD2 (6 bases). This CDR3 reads CASSYPGVVYEQYF. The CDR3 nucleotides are TGTGCCAGCAGCTATCCGGGGGTGGTCTACGAGCAGTACTTC.